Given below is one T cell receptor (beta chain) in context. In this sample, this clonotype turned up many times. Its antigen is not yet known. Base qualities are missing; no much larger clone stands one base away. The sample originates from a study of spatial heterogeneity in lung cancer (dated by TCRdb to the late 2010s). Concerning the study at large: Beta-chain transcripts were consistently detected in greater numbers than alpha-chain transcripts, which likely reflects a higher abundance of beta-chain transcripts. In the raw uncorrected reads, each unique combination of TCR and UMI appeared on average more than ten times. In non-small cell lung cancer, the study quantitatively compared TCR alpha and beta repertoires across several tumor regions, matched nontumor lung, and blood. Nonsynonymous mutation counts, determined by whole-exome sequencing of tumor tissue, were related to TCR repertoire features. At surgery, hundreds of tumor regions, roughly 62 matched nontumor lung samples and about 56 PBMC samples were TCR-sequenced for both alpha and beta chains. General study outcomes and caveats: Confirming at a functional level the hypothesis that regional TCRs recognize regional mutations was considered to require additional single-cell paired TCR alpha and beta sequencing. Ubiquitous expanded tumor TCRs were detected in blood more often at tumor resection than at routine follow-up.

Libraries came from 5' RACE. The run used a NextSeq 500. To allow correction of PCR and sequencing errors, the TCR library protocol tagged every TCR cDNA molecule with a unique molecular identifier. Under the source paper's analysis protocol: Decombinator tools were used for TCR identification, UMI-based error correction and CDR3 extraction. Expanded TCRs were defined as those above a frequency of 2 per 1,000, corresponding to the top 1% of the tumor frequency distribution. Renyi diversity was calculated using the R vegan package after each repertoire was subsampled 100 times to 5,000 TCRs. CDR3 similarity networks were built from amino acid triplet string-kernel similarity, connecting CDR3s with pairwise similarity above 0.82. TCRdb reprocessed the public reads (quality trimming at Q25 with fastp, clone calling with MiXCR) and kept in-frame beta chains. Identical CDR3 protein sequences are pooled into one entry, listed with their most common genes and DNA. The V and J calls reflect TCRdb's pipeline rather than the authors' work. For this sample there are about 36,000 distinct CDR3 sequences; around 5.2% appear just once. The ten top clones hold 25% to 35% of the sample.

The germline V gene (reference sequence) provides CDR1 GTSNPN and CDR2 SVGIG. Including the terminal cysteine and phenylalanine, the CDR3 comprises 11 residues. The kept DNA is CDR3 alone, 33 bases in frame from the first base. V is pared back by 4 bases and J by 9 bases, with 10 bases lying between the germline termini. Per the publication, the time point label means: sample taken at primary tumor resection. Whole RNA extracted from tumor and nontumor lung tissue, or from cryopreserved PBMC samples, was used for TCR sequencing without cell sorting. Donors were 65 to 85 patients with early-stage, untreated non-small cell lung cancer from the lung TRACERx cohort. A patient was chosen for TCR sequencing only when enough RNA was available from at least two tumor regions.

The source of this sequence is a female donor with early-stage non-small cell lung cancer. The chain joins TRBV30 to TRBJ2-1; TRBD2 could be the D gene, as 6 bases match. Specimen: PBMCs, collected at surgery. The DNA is TGTGCCTGGACAAGGGAGGTTGAGCAGTTCTTC. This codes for CAWTREVEQFF.